This T cell receptor (beta chain) is drawn from a study of control samples from healthy donors and cancer patients. Germline V gene lookup returns CDR1 MNHEY and CDR2 SMNVEV (reference sequence). The CDR3 is 15 residues long. V lost 6 bases to trimming and J lost 0 bases; unmatched junction nucleotides: 4. Produced via immunoSEQ multiplex PCR; TCRdb's table is partial and in-frame only. Of under 65,000 clones in the sample, roughly 86% were seen once. The gene calls are TRBV27 and TRBJ2-1, with 8 bases that match TRBD1. This TCR derives from a woman between 55 and 75 years old with lung cancer. The specimen was PBMCs. As DNA, the CDR3 is TGTGCCAGCAGCGCAGGGGGCGTCTCCTACAATGAGCAGTTCTTC. This sequence encodes CASSAGGVSYNEQFF.